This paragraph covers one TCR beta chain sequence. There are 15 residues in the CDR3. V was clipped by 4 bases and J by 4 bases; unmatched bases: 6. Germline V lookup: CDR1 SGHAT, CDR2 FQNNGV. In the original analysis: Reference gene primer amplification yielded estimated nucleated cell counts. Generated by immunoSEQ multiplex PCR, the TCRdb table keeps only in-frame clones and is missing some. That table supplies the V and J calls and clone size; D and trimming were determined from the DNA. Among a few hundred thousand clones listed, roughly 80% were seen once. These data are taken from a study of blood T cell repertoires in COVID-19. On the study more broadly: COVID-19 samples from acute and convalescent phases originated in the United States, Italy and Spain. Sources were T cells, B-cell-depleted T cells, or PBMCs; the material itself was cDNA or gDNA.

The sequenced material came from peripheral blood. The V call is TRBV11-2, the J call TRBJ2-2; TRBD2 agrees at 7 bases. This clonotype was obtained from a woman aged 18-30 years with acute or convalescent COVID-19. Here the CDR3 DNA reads TGTGCCAGCAGCTCAGGACTAGTCGGCACCGGGGAGCTGTTTTTT. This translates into CASSSGLVGTGELFF.